The 32 T cell receptor beta chains in this list originate from one sample, sequenced in a study of T cell clones after liver transplantation. Assay: immunoSEQ multiplex PCR; the TCRdb copy retains only in-frame clones and omits some. The sample carries about 75,000 clones, approximately 80% recorded once. Sample: CD4+ T cells from blood, taken less than 50 months after liver transplant. These TCRs come from a human patient who received a liver transplant. Some T cells could come from the graft donor.

The J gene is TRBJ1-1, the V gene TRBV27, with D maybe TRBD1 (6 bases). Germline V lookup: CDR1 MNHEY, CDR2 SMNVEV (reference sequence). The CDR3 has 16 amino acids. Trimming took 5 bases from V and 1 from J, leaving 17 bases between them. This CDR3 is CASSAPGARGNTEAFF. The CDR3, as DNA: TGTGCCAGCAGTGCCCCGGGGGCCAGGGGGAACACTGAAGCTTTCTTT.

This CDR3 is CASSPLRQGQRTDTQYF. The CDR3, as DNA: TGTGCCAGTAGTCCTCTCCGCCAGGGGCAACGCACAGATACGCAGTATTTT. This chain links TRBV19 with TRBJ2-3; TRBD1 is a possible D gene (6 bases). There are 17 residues in the CDR3. Trimming shortened V by 5 bases and J by 1 base, and 19 bases separated the two germline ends. In germline, CDR1 is LNHDA, CDR2 SQIVND (reference sequence).

CDR3 sequence (DNA): TGTGCCAGCAGCGCGTACGAGCAGTACTTC. This gives the protein CASSAYEQYF. V is TRBV21-1 and J is TRBJ2-7; the D segment call TRBD2 is taken from the table without a DNA check. TRBV21-1 is a pseudogene locus. This CDR3 has 10 amino acids.

This clone was found once. The V and J genes are TRBV2 and TRBJ1-4; TRBD1 matches 8 bases. The junction had 3 bases not matched to a gene; V was cut back by 4 bases and J by 5 bases. Germline-derived CDR1 and CDR2 are SNHLY and FYNNEI. This CDR3 contains 14 residues. The chain's CDR3 is CASSGQGRNEKLFF. The CDR3 DNA sequence: TGTGCCAGCAGTGGACAGGGGAGAAATGAAAAACTGTTTTTT.

The V gene is TRBV4-2, the J gene TRBJ2-3; D remains ambiguous. The CDR3 is 17 amino acids. The ends were cut back, 3 bases at V and 2 bases at J, with 18 bases in the middle. The germline gives CDR1 LGHNA, CDR2 YNFKEQ. DNA of the CDR3: TGTGCCAGCAGCCAGGACCCGCAGGTGACCCTCACAGATACGCAGTATTTT. Protein product: CASSQDPQVTLTDTQYF.

The chain carries TRBV29-1 and TRBJ2-5; 11 bases fit TRBD1. The CDR3 has 14 amino acids. From germline, CDR1 is SQVTM and CDR2 ANQGSEA. V was clipped by 4 bases and J by 5 bases; unmatched bases: 6. The CDR3 reads CSVVVDRGRETQYF. The CDR3 DNA reads as TGCAGCGTTGTGGTGGACAGGGGGCGGGAGACCCAGTACTTC.

The chain links TRBV5-1 to TRBJ2-2, with 8 nucleotides matching TRBD1. The CDR3 consists of 16 residues. Germline V CDR1 and CDR2: SGHRS, YFSETQ. Trimming took 4 bases from V and 6 from J; bases not matched to a gene: 11. The CDR3 spells CASSEAKTGAPGELFF. The CDR3 DNA follows: TGCGCCAGCAGCGAAGCCAAGACAGGGGCCCCCGGGGAGCTGTTTTTT.

CDR3 in DNA: TGTGCCAGCTCGCCGGTACAACAAGAGACCCAGTACTTC. It is translated as CASSPVQQETQYF. The chain employs TRBV18 and TRBJ2-5, with D uncertain. V shed 6 bases and J shed 2 bases, with 10 bases lying between them. CDR1 is KGHSH, CDR2 LQKENI, per germline. The CDR3 contains 13 residues.

This sequence joins TRBV4-2 and TRBJ1-1; D is unresolved. Per the germline V gene, CDR1 is LGHNA and CDR2 is YNFKEQ. The CDR3 loop spans 15 amino acids. V was pared by 4 bases and J by 5 bases, with 17 bases between. The CDR3 sequence is CASSPTPGPGTEAFF. The CDR3 DNA reads as TGTGCCAGCAGCCCCACCCCTGGCCCTGGAACTGAAGCTTTCTTT.

The chain recombines TRBV6-5 with TRBJ2-7, with D possibly TRBD2 on 6 matching bases. V was shortened by 0 bases and J by 2 bases, with 8 bases between the two germline ends. This CDR3 region has 14 residues. The V gene's germline CDR1 is MNHEY and CDR2 SVGAGI. The CDR3 here is CASSYSSGAYEQYF. The DNA for the CDR3 is TGTGCCAGCAGTTACTCTAGCGGTGCCTACGAGCAGTACTTC.

V and J are TRBV4-3 and TRBJ1-5; possible D gene TRBD1, 5 bases. From germline, CDR1 is LGHNA and CDR2 YSLEER. Trimming took off 1 base at V and 9 bases at J, with 13 bases between the two ends. There are 14 residues in the CDR3. In DNA form, the CDR3 reads TGCGCCAGCAGCCAAGCAGTCACGGGGGGGCCCCAGCATTTT. This sequence encodes CASSQAVTGGPQHF.

The V call is TRBV2, the J call TRBJ1-1; D may be TRBD1 (5 bases). The V end was cut by 3 bases, the J end by 1 base, with 12 bases between. The CDR3 runs 15 residues. Germline V gene sequence: CDR1 SNHLY, CDR2 FYNNEI. CDR3 region: CASSDGTRQNTEAFF. The CDR3 region has the DNA TGTGCCAGCAGTGATGGGACGCGTCAGAACACTGAAGCTTTCTTT.

The V gene is TRBV19, the J gene TRBJ1-4; D possibly corresponds to TRBD1 (5 bases). V was pared by 2 bases and J by 0 bases, with 10 bases between. CDR1 and CDR2 from the germline V gene are LNHDA and SQIVND (reference sequence). This CDR3 contains 16 residues. The CDR3 DNA is TGTGCCAGTAGTATAAAAGAAGGGGCAACTAATGAAAAACTGTTTTTT. This codes for CASSIKEGATNEKLFF.

V gene TRBV5-1 combines with J gene TRBJ2-3; D is possibly TRBD2 (5 bases). V was shortened by 8 bases and J by 5 bases, with 24 bases between the two germline ends. The germline V gene has CDR1 SGHRS and CDR2 YFSETQ. This CDR3 contains 16 residues. The CDR3 nucleotides read TGCGCCAGTAAACTAGGTAGTTTCATTAAATTAGATACGCAGTATTTT. Translated, it gives CASKLGSFIKLDTQYF.

CDR3 in amino acids: CASRPSAGSEQYF. The CDR3 region has the DNA TGTGCCAGCAGACCCTCGGCGGGGTCCGAGCAGTACTTC. The chain uses TRBV6-5 and TRBJ2-7; the D gene is possibly TRBD2 (6 bases). The V gene lost 6 bases and the J gene lost 6 bases, with 15 bases spanning the gap. The CDR3 runs to 13 residues. Germline CDR1 and CDR2: MNHEY and SVGAGI.

In its sample, this clone was seen once. This chain links TRBV23-1 with TRBJ2-7, with 7 bases that match TRBD1. TRBV23-1 is an ORF, and what it does is uncertain. Unmatched junction bases numbered 20, after V lost 11 bases and J lost 7 bases. This CDR3 is built from 15 residues. The CDR3 coding sequence is TGCGCCGGCGACAGGGCCCACCTCGGTCCCGGGGAGCAGTACTTC. This codes for CAGDRAHLGPGEQYF.

The chain combines TRBV21-1 with TRBJ1-2. TRBV21-1 is described as a pseudogene. The CDR3 has 15 residues. The CDR3 nucleotides are TGTGCCAGCAGCAAAGTGAAAAGGAGAGTCTATGGCTACACCTTC. Translated, it gives CASSKVKRRVYGYTF.

The table lists this clone with a few counts. The sample holds other DNA sequences that translate to the same CDR3. This rearrangement joins TRBV18 to TRBJ2-2, with D maybe TRBD1 (6 bases). The CDR3 is 14 amino acids. V was cut by 3 bases and J by 1 base, with 6 bases left in between. The V gene's germline CDR1 is KGHSH and CDR2 LQKENI. The chain's CDR3 is CASSPGQNTGELFF. The CDR3 bases are TGTGCCAGCTCACCGGGACAGAACACCGGGGAGCTGTTTTTT.

This clone showed up just once. The chain is built from TRBV5-6 and TRBJ1-5; no clear D. The CDR3 runs 14 residues. Trimming took off 2 bases at V and 3 bases at J, with 9 bases between the two ends. The germline V gene has CDR1 SGHDT and CDR2 YYEEEE. CDR3 amino acids: CASSFGRNNQPQHF. The DNA for the CDR3 is TGTGCCAGCAGCTTTGGACGGAACAATCAGCCCCAGCATTTT.

The gene calls are TRBV2 and TRBJ2-5, with TRBD2 identical over 8 bases. The CDR3 is 15 residues long. The V segment lost 4 bases and the J segment 5 bases; nucleotides outside the gene matches: 9. The germline V gene encodes CDR1 SNHLY and CDR2 FYNNEI. This CDR3 reads CASSALRGRQETQYF. The CDR3 nucleotides read TGTGCCAGCAGTGCCCTACGCGGGAGGCAGGAGACCCAGTACTTC.

This chain uses TRBV6-1 with TRBJ2-7; no firm D call. The germline gives CDR1 MNHNS, CDR2 SASEGT. This CDR3 comprises 13 residues. Between the trimmed V and J ends, which lost 4 bases and 1 base, there was a span of 8 bases. CDR3 amino acids: CASSAELSYEQYF. CDR3 bases: TGTGCCAGCAGTGCGGAATTATCCTACGAGCAGTACTTC.

This clone turned up a few times. V and J are TRBV15 and TRBJ2-7; TRBD1 or TRBD2 may be the D gene (6 bases each). Per germline, CDR1 LNHNV and CDR2 YYDKDF (reference sequence). Between the trimmed V and J ends, which lost 2 bases and 0 bases, there was a span of 17 bases. This CDR3 comprises 17 residues. The CDR3 DNA is TGTGCCACCAGCAGATTCCCCAGACAGGAGGGCTCCTACGAGCAGTACTTC. Residues: CATSRFPRQEGSYEQYF.

This chain connects TRBV5-7 to TRBJ1-4; D gene uncertain. TRBV5-7 has ORF status, its function being uncertain. V was trimmed by 8 bases and J by 3 bases, leaving 2 bases between them. The CDR3 runs 10 residues. The CDR3 here is CARPNEKLFF. The CDR3 nucleotides read TGTGCCAGACCTAATGAAAAACTGTTTTTT.

CDR3 in amino acids: CASRQTRGANTGELFF. In DNA form, the CDR3 reads TGCGCCAGCAGACAAACCAGGGGGGCGAACACCGGGGAGCTGTTTTTT. J is TRBJ2-2 and V is TRBV5-1; possibly TRBD1 for D (7 bases). The germline CDR1 and CDR2 sequences are SGHRS and YFSETQ. V was pared by 5 bases and J by 0 bases, with 14 bases between. The CDR3 sequence is 16 residues long. The whole variable domain, filled in from reference TRBV5-1 and TRBJ2-2, reads KAGVTQTPRYLIKTRGQQVTLSCSPISGHRSVSWYQQTPGQGLQFLFEYFSETQRNKGNFPGRFSGRQFSNSRSEMNVSTLELGDSALYLCASRQTRGANTGELFFGEGSRLTVL.

This chain connects TRBV27 to TRBJ2-5; 12 bases agree with TRBD2. Germline CDR1 MNHEY, CDR2 SMNVEV (reference sequence). V lost 5 bases and J lost 2; bases outside the gene matches: 3. This CDR3 spans 15 amino acids. CDR3 bases: TGTGCCAGCAGTCGGACTAGCGGGGTACAAGAGACCCAGTACTTC. This gives the protein CASSRTSGVQETQYF.

The chain has TRBV10-3 and TRBJ1-4; D unclear. Germline lookup yields CDR1 ENHRY and CDR2 SYGVKD. The length of the CDR3 is 14 residues. V lost 6 bases to trimming and J lost 0 bases, with 8 bases between them. For the CDR3, the DNA is TGTGCCATCAGAGGCGGGTCAACTAATGAAAAACTGTTTTTT. Amino acids: CAIRGGSTNEKLFF.

The chain employs TRBV5-1 and TRBJ2-5, with 11 bases identical to TRBD1. V was pared by 4 bases and J by 7 bases, with 9 bases of the junction left unmatched. This CDR3 comprises 15 residues. Germline V gene data show CDR1 as SGHRS and CDR2 as YFSETQ. The CDR3 coding sequence is TGCGCCAGCAGCCCGGGACAGGGGGATACTGGGACCCAGTACTTC. Translated: CASSPGQGDTGTQYF.

The rearrangement links TRBV11-2 to TRBJ2-5; D is undetermined. V was trimmed by 4 bases and J by 3 bases, leaving 15 bases between them. From germline, CDR1 is SGHAT and CDR2 FQNNGV. This CDR3 comprises 15 residues. The CDR3 here is CASSWSRVPEETQYF. As DNA, the CDR3 is TGTGCCAGCAGCTGGAGTCGGGTTCCAGAAGAGACCCAGTACTTC.

This clone was seen a few times. The chain recombines TRBV7-3 with TRBJ2-7, with a weak D call TRBD1 (6 bases). CDR1 is SGHTA and CDR2 is FQGTGA in the germline V gene. Trimming took off 6 bases at V and 5 bases at J, with 17 bases between the two ends. The CDR3 consists of 14 residues. The DNA for the CDR3 is TGTGCCAGCAGTTACGAAGGGGGATGGAACGAGCAGTACTTC. This encodes CASSYEGGWNEQYF.

The chain employs TRBV5-5 and TRBJ2-4; 11 bases fit TRBD2. Looked up from germline, CDR1 is SGHKS and CDR2 is YYEKEE (reference sequence). The junction had 6 bases not matched to a gene; V was cut back by 4 bases and J by 6 bases. CDR3 length: 15 amino acids. The CDR3 DNA sequence: TGTGCCAGCAGCCTGGGACTAGCGGAGCCAAACATTCAGTACTTC. Amino acid sequence: CASSLGLAEPNIQYF.

This clone came up a few times. This chain joins TRBV7-9 and TRBJ1-2; weak D call: TRBD1 (5 bases). V was cut by 5 bases and J by 8 bases, with 12 bases left in between. Germline V gene lookup returns CDR1 SEHNR and CDR2 FQNEAQ (reference sequence). The CDR3 extends over 12 amino acids. Here the CDR3 DNA reads TGTGCCAGCAGCCCCGGGACGCCCGGCTACACCTTC. It is translated as CASSPGTPGYTF.

V usage is TRBV9 and J usage is TRBJ1-1, with D perhaps TRBD1 (5 bases). This CDR3 has 16 amino acids. The V and J ends lost 0 bases and 1 base respectively, with 13 bases between them. Germline V lookup: CDR1 SGDLS, CDR2 YYNGEE. CDR3 DNA sequence: TGTGCCAGCAGCGTAGCCCCAGGGCTTAGGAACACTGAAGCTTTCTTT. Protein product: CASSVAPGLRNTEAFF. Full variable domain (rest looked up from reference TRBV9 and TRBJ1-1): DSGVTQTPKHLITATGQRVTLRCSPRSGDLSVYWYQQSLDQGLQFLIQYYNGEERAKGNILERFSAQQFPDLHSELNLSSLELGDSALYFCASSVAPGLRNTEAFFGQGTRLTVV.